There are many counts of the clone carrying this TCR beta chain. Its antigen is unidentified. Out of more than 8 ml of fresh peripheral blood came the PBMCs. This sample stems from a study of T cells in Graves' hyperthyroidism and ophthalmopathy. Whole-study context: Pretreatment peripheral blood was obtained at initial diagnosis. Study results and limitations: In simple terms, a model built on 13 V-J features told ophthalmopathy apart from stable hyperthyroidism.

The CDR3 totals 17 residues. Per the germline V gene, CDR1 is GTSNPN and CDR2 is SVGIG (reference sequence). Losses at the gene ends were 3 bases for V and 1 base for J; bases not matched to a gene: 8. TCR beta CDR3 regions were amplified from RNA transcripts. First-round RT-PCR of the TCR CDR3 relied on the HTBI primer set. TCRdb analysed the multiplex PCR reads with MiXCR anew, one entry per CDR3 protein. The repertoire holds 390,000 or so distinct CDR3 sequences, with about 14% as singletons. The source material was blood. The V gene is TRBV30, the J gene TRBJ2-3; TRBD2 matches at 12 bases. This sequence was found in a man younger than 30 with Graves' ophthalmopathy. The CDR3 nucleotides read TGTGCCTGGAGCTTAGTATGGACTAGCGGGGGCACAGATACGCAGTATTTT. Its protein is CAWSLVWTSGGTDTQYF.